Presented here are 20 T cell receptor beta chains from one specimen sequenced in a study of blood T cell repertoires in COVID-19. This table comes from immunoSEQ multiplex PCR, and its TCRdb copy is limited to in-frame clones, with some not included. Counted here are 300,000 or so clones, 86% occurring once; the ten biggest clones make up less than 11%. Sequenced input: PBMCs or T cells enriched from blood (not recorded which). The receptors here all came from a young woman who had recovered from COVID-19.

V usage is TRBV10-1 and J usage is TRBJ2-1; no reliable D call. This CDR3 has 12 residues. V shed 3 bases and J shed 8 bases, with 8 bases lying between them. Germline lookup yields CDR1 WNHNN and CDR2 SYGVQD (reference sequence). This CDR3 is CASSDGGDEQFF. The CDR3 DNA reads as TGCGCCAGCAGTGACGGCGGTGATGAGCAGTTCTTC.

This chain joins TRBV5-1 and TRBJ2-3, with 12 positions matching TRBD2. V lost 4 bases to trimming and J lost 0 bases; unmatched junction nucleotides: 3. Germline CDR1 and CDR2: SGHRS and YFSETQ. CDR3 length: 16 residues. CDR3 region: CASSKTSGSSTDTQYF. The CDR3 DNA sequence: TGCGCCAGCAGCAAGACTAGCGGGAGCAGCACAGATACGCAGTATTTT.

As to this clone: The junction differs from germline at one of its ends, possibly a read error. The V gene is TRBV7-9, the J gene TRBJ2-7, with 8 bases identical to TRBD2. Germline CDR1 SEHNR, CDR2 FQNEAQ (reference sequence). This CDR3 contains 14 residues. The CDR3 sequence is CASSRPAGGPSRDF. The CDR3 coding sequence is TGTGCCAGCAGCCGCCCGGCGGGGGGCCCGAGCAGGGACTTC.

The rearrangement uses TRBV14 and TRBJ2-7, with D unresolved. There are 13 residues in the CDR3. With 1 base removed from V and 6 bases from J, the gap between germline ends came to 10 bases. From germline, CDR1 is SGHDN and CDR2 FVKESK. The CDR3 loop is CASSQASLFEQYF. DNA of the CDR3: TGTGCCAGCAGCCAAGCATCCCTATTCGAGCAGTACTTC.

V is TRBV19 and J is TRBJ2-2; 9 nucleotides line up with TRBD2. The germline CDR1 and CDR2 sequences are LNHDA and SQIVND (reference sequence). J was trimmed by 9 bases and V by 2 bases; bases with no gene match: 1. The CDR3 covers 13 residues. The CDR3 sequence is CASSILAGRELFF. The CDR3 coding sequence is TGTGCCAGTAGTATACTAGCGGGGAGGGAGCTGTTTTTT. The full variable domain, with the rest looked up from reference TRBV19 and TRBJ2-2, is DGGITQSPKYLFRKEGQNVTLSCEQNLNHDAMYWYRQDPGQGLRLIYYSQIVNDFQKGDIAEGYSVSREKKESFPLTVTSAQKNPTAFYLCASSILAGRELFFGEGSRLTVL.

The gene calls are TRBV6-5 and TRBJ2-7; TRBD1 aligns across 9 bases. Germline CDR1 and CDR2: MNHEY and SVGAGI. This CDR3 spans 15 amino acids. V lost 2 bases, J lost 3 bases, and 5 bases stayed unmatched. The CDR3 sequence: CASSYVGQGIYEQYF. The CDR3 DNA sequence: TGTGCCAGCAGTTACGTGGGACAGGGAATCTACGAGCAGTACTTC.

The count of this clone is one. The rearrangement joins TRBV13 to TRBJ2-5, with TRBD2 identical over 11 bases. The length of the CDR3 is 14 residues. V shed 3 bases, J shed 4 bases, and the junction held 1 base outside the gene matches. In germline, CDR1 is PRHDT, CDR2 FYEKMQ (reference sequence). For the CDR3, the DNA is TGTGCCAGCAGCTTCGGACTAGCGGGAGAGACCCAGTACTTC. Its protein product is CASSFGLAGETQYF.

The gene calls are TRBV7-3 and TRBJ2-1; 9 positions agree with TRBD1. Germline V CDR1 and CDR2: SGHTA, FQGTGA. With 5 bases clipped from V and 6 bases from J, the junction kept 11 bases outside the gene matches. The CDR3 is 16 residues long. For the CDR3, the DNA is TGTGCCAGCAGCCTACAACAGGGGGCGAGAAGCAATGAGCAGTTCTTC. This sequence encodes CASSLQQGARSNEQFF.

The chain is built from TRBV19 and TRBJ1-2; 12 bases align to TRBD1. The CDR3 loop spans 16 amino acids. With 7 bases clipped from V and 5 bases from J, the junction kept 11 bases outside the gene matches. The germline V gene encodes CDR1 LNHDA and CDR2 SQIVND (reference sequence). CDR3 coding DNA: TGTGCCAGTACCGTGGGACAGGGGGCACATGGGTATGGCTACACCTTC. Protein product: CASTVGQGAHGYGYTF.

The gene calls are TRBV5-6 and TRBJ2-3; D unclear. Trimming stripped 0 bases from V and 0 bases from J, with 11 bases between. This CDR3 has 16 residues. Germline values: CDR1 SGHDT, CDR2 YYEEEE. CDR3 sequence (DNA): TGTGCCAGCAGCTTGGCCGTCAGGTTAAGCACAGATACGCAGTATTTT. It encodes CASSLAVRLSTDTQYF.

The chain combines TRBV6-5 with TRBJ1-4; D unclear. V lost 6 bases and J 8 bases, leaving 10 bases between the germline ends. This CDR3 has 12 residues. Germline CDR1 MNHEY, CDR2 SVGAGI. CDR3 nucleotides: TGTGCCAGCAGCACAGAAGGAGAAAAACTGTTTTTT. Translated: CASSTEGEKLFF.

The V call is TRBV4-1, the J call TRBJ1-1; TRBD1 matches 7 bases. The germline gives CDR1 MGHRA, CDR2 YSYEKL. The trim removed 6 bases at V and 3 bases at J, leaving 10 bases unmatched. The CDR3 loop spans 15 amino acids. For the CDR3, the DNA is TGCGCCAGCAGTGGCTTTCCGGGACAGCACACTGAAGCTTTCTTT. Protein sequence: CASSGFPGQHTEAFF.

The CDR3 is CASRRDRSSPSSYNEQFF. CDR3 nucleotide sequence: TGTGCCAGCAGACGGGACAGGTCAAGCCCGAGCTCCTACAATGAGCAGTTCTTC. The chain couples TRBV7-9 to TRBJ2-1, with 8 bases identical to TRBD1. V shed 6 bases, J shed 0 bases, and the junction held 13 bases outside the gene matches. Looked up from germline, CDR1 is SEHNR and CDR2 is FQNEAQ (reference sequence). The CDR3 has 18 amino acids.

The chain employs TRBV24-1 and TRBJ2-5, with no clear D. Trimming removed 5 bases at V and 1 base at J, with 7 bases between. The CDR3 spans 13 residues. Germline CDR1 reads KGHDR; CDR2 reads SFDVKD. This chain's CDR3 is CATSGPSQETQYF. The DNA of the CDR3 is TGTGCCACCAGTGGCCCCAGCCAAGAGACCCAGTACTTC.

This clone was counted a single time. The chain uses TRBV6-5 and TRBJ1-6, with a weak D call TRBD1 (6 bases). The CDR3 covers 13 residues. With 7 bases removed from V and 10 bases from J, the gap between germline ends came to 14 bases. The V gene's germline CDR1 is MNHEY and CDR2 SVGAGI. This CDR3 is CASKNTGLSPLHF. CDR3 DNA: TGTGCCAGCAAAAATACAGGGCTCTCACCCCTCCACTTT.

The chain carries TRBV6-5 and TRBJ1-4, with TRBD1 as a possible D gene (5 bases). The V gene lost 7 bases and the J gene lost 2 bases, with 14 bases spanning the gap. The CDR3 totals 15 residues. From germline, CDR1 is MNHEY and CDR2 SVGAGI. The CDR3 protein is CASKDWGGTNEKLFF. The CDR3 DNA reads as TGTGCCAGCAAGGACTGGGGGGGGACTAATGAAAAACTGTTTTTT.

The gene calls are TRBV3-1 (or the pseudogene TRBV3-2) and TRBJ1-2, with 11 bases matching TRBD1. The CDR3 sequence is 17 residues long. Looked up from germline, CDR1 is LGHDT and CDR2 is YNNKEL (reference sequence). With V trimmed by 6 bases and J by 8 bases, 17 bases remained unmatched. CDR3 DNA: TGTGCCAGCAGTCTCATGCCCGGGACAGGGGGACGGGGAGGCTACACCTTC. It encodes CASSLMPGTGGRGGYTF.

The V gene is TRBV24-1, the J gene TRBJ2-1, with 10 positions matching TRBD2. Per germline, CDR1 KGHDR and CDR2 SFDVKD. V was clipped by 3 bases and J by 4 bases; unmatched bases: 17. The CDR3 runs to 20 residues. The CDR3 DNA sequence: TGTGCCACCAGTGATCCACCGGGAGGAAGCGGGAGGGCCGGATACAATGAGCAGTTCTTC. Translated, it gives CATSDPPGGSGRAGYNEQFF.

J is TRBJ1-2 and V is TRBV2, with a weak D call TRBD1 (6 bases). The CDR3 sequence is 14 residues long. V was shortened by 6 bases and J by 2 bases, with 13 bases between the two germline ends. Germline CDR1 is SNHLY and CDR2 is FYNNEI. The CDR3 is CASSPDSTNYGYTF. The CDR3 DNA sequence: TGTGCCAGCAGCCCGGACAGTACCAACTATGGCTACACCTTC.

The V and J genes are TRBV30 and TRBJ2-7; 9 bases line up with TRBD2. With 3 bases clipped from V and 0 bases from J, the junction kept 12 bases outside the gene matches. The CDR3 covers 17 residues. Germline loops: CDR1 GTSNPN, CDR2 SVGIG (reference sequence). Here the CDR3 reads CAWSRAGGAHSSYEQYF. CDR3 nucleotides: TGTGCCTGGAGCCGAGCGGGGGGCGCCCACAGCTCCTACGAGCAGTACTTC.